These 32 T cell receptor beta chains share one sample of origin, sequenced in a study of blood T cell repertoires in COVID-19 (dated by TCRdb to 2018 to 2020). Library preparation was by the immunoSEQ multiplex PCR assay. As stored in TCRdb, this immuneACCESS dataset retains in-frame rearrangements with V and J assigned. A fraction of the clones does not appear; measured against another copy, unresolved V genes explain less than half of the discrepancy, and the remainder lacks a known reason. The sample table holds some 150,000 clones, of which about 85% were seen once. The top ten constitute under 2.5% of the sample. Sequenced input: peripheral blood. The receptor set was obtained from a woman aged 70-85 years with acute or convalescent COVID-19.

V is TRBV5-4 and J is TRBJ2-2; 7 bases fit TRBD2. The germline CDR1 and CDR2 sequences are SGHNT and YYREEE (reference sequence). The CDR3 length is 16 residues. V lost 4 bases, J lost 4 bases, and 10 bases stayed unmatched. CDR3 nucleotide sequence: TGTGCCAGCAGCCCTGCGGGGGTGGTTGGCACCGGGGAGCTGTTTTTT. Its translation: CASSPAGVVGTGELFF.

The chain carries TRBV6-1 and TRBJ1-6, with a possible D match to TRBD1 (5 bases). With 2 bases removed from V and 7 bases from J, the gap between germline ends came to 9 bases. The length of the CDR3 is 14 residues. In germline, CDR1 is MNHNS, CDR2 SASEGT. Here the CDR3 DNA reads TGTGCCAGCAGTGAACCAGGGAGGAATTCACCCCTCCACTTT. It translates to CASSEPGRNSPLHF.

The rearrangement joins TRBV3-1 (or the pseudogene TRBV3-2) to TRBJ2-3; D possibly corresponds to TRBD2 (6 bases). The CDR3 covers 13 residues. CDR1 is LGHDT, CDR2 YNNKEL, per germline (reference sequence). The V gene lost 2 bases and the J gene lost 5 bases, with 8 bases spanning the gap. The CDR3 DNA follows: TGTGCCAGCAGCCAACGGGAGCGAGATACGCAGTATTTT. It translates to CASSQRERDTQYF.

This chain uses TRBV19 with TRBJ1-2, with D unclear. This CDR3 comprises 14 residues. The germline gives CDR1 LNHDA, CDR2 SQIVND (reference sequence). Trimming pared 1 base from V and 1 base from J, leaving 7 bases between. CDR3 sequence reads: CASSIGLLNYGYTF. CDR3 bases: TGTGCCAGTAGTATAGGTCTACTTAACTATGGCTACACCTTC.

The chain uses TRBV29-1 and TRBJ2-3, with 7 bases fitting TRBD2. The CDR3 is made up of 13 amino acids. The junction had 6 bases not matched to a gene; V was cut back by 7 bases and J by 2 bases. Germline values: CDR1 SQVTM, CDR2 ANQGSEA. CDR3 in amino acids: CSARAGYTDTQYF. The CDR3 region has the DNA TGCAGCGCCCGAGCGGGGTACACAGATACGCAGTATTTT.

The chain combines TRBV28 with TRBJ1-1, with D unclear. Germline V gives CDR1 MDHEN, CDR2 SYDVKM. V lost 6 bases and J 6 bases, leaving 17 bases between the germline ends. The CDR3 contains 14 residues. CDR3 coding DNA: TGTGCCAGCAGGGACTTTGCGAGGGAAGCTGAAGCTTTCTTT. As protein: CASRDFAREAEAFF.

The chain employs TRBV10-2 and TRBJ1-2, with 9 positions matching TRBD1. This CDR3 is built from 14 residues. The trim removed 8 bases at V and 4 bases at J, leaving 8 bases unmatched. The germline V gene encodes CDR1 WSHSY and CDR2 SAAADI. The CDR3: CASALGQGGYGYTF. The DNA of the CDR3 is TGCGCCAGCGCCTTGGGACAGGGAGGCTATGGCTACACCTTC.

The CDR3 region has the DNA TGTGCCTGGAGTACAGGGACATTTAGCAATCAGCCCCAGCATTTT. Its protein product is CAWSTGTFSNQPQHF. This chain joins TRBV30 and TRBJ1-5, with D perhaps matching TRBD1 (6 bases). The CDR3 extends over 15 amino acids. Germline CDR1 is GTSNPN and CDR2 is SVGIG (reference sequence). The germline V and J ends were trimmed by 2 bases and 0 bases, with 11 bases remaining between them.

The J gene is TRBJ2-7, the V gene TRBV7-9; a possible D gene is TRBD2 (5 bases). The CDR3 sequence is 16 residues long. Germline lookup yields CDR1 SEHNR and CDR2 FQNEAQ (reference sequence). Between the trimmed V and J ends, which lost 5 bases and 2 bases, there was a span of 19 bases. Here the CDR3 DNA reads TGTGCCAGCAGCCCCCCCGCTGGCGGGTTAGCCTACGAGCAGTACTTC. It specifies CASSPPAGGLAYEQYF.

The CDR3 is CASGGRGWDSNYGYTF. The DNA for the CDR3 is TGTGCCAGCGGTGGCCGTGGCTGGGACAGTAACTATGGCTACACCTTC. The V gene is TRBV25-1, the J gene TRBJ1-2; 7 positions match TRBD1. This CDR3 is built from 16 residues. The germline gives CDR1 MGHDK, CDR2 SYGVNS. Unmatched junction bases numbered 13, after V lost 8 bases and J lost 1 base.

This rearrangement joins TRBV5-1 to TRBJ2-3; 11 bases are a match to TRBD2. Germline V CDR1 and CDR2: SGHRS, YFSETQ. V lost 1 base, J lost 0 bases, and 10 bases stayed unmatched. CDR3 length: 19 residues. The CDR3, as DNA: TGCGCCAGCAGCTTGCTCCGGCTAGCGGGGGGTACTAGCACAGATACGCAGTATTTT. This encodes CASSLLRLAGGTSTDTQYF.

J is TRBJ2-7 and V is TRBV6-5; tentatively, D is TRBD2 (5 bases). The CDR3 is made up of 15 amino acids. Between the trimmed V and J ends, which lost 0 bases and 0 bases, there was a span of 9 bases. Germline V gene sequence: CDR1 MNHEY, CDR2 SVGAGI. This chain's CDR3 is CASSYSRGSSYEQYF. CDR3 DNA: TGTGCCAGCAGTTACTCGAGAGGGAGCTCCTACGAGCAGTACTTC.

The CDR3 region is CATSRVSRGDGYTF. In nucleotides, the CDR3 is TGTGCCACCAGCAGAGTTTCCAGGGGCGATGGCTACACCTTC. This sequence joins TRBV15 and TRBJ1-2; possibly TRBD1 for D (6 bases). The CDR3 has 14 residues. Trimming shortened V by 1 base and J by 6 bases, and 12 bases separated the two germline ends. Germline V gene data show CDR1 as LNHNV and CDR2 as YYDKDF (reference sequence). The full variable domain, completed using reference TRBV15 and TRBJ1-2, is DAMVIQNPRYQVTQFGKPVTLSCSQTLNHNVMYWYQQKSSQAPKLLFHYYDKDFNNEADTPDNFQSRRPNTSFCFLDIRSPGLGDTAMYLCATSRVSRGDGYTFGSGTRLTVV.

This chain links TRBV6-5 with TRBJ1-5; TRBD1 matches at 12 bases. CDR3 size: 15 residues. From germline, CDR1 is MNHEY and CDR2 SVGAGI. The V and J ends lost 6 bases and 2 bases, in that order; junction bases with no gene match: 2. CDR3: CASRRDRGRNQPQHF. CDR3 DNA sequence: TGTGCCAGCAGACGGGACAGGGGGCGCAATCAGCCCCAGCATTTT.

CDR3 sequence: CASSPLAGEETQYF. The CDR3 DNA reads TGTGCCAGCTCACCTCTAGCGGGGGAAGAGACCCAGTACTTC. The chain couples TRBV18 to TRBJ2-5, with 10 bases identical to TRBD2. The V gene's germline CDR1 is KGHSH and CDR2 LQKENI. The CDR3 is 14 amino acids. V shed 3 bases and J 3 bases; nucleotides not matched to a gene: 1.

The gene calls are TRBV10-3 and TRBJ2-3; 8 bases fit TRBD1. This CDR3 is built from 16 residues. Germline CDR1 reads ENHRY; CDR2 reads SYGVKD. The J segment lost 4 bases and the V segment lost 5 bases, leaving 11 bases of the junction unmatched. CDR3 region: CAISPPGQGLADTQYF. DNA of the CDR3: TGTGCCATCAGTCCTCCCGGACAGGGTTTGGCAGATACGCAGTATTTT.

DNA for the CDR3: TGTGCCAGCATTCCGACAGGGGCTCGTGGTACGCAGTATTTT. As protein: CASIPTGARGTQYF. V gene TRBV2 combines with J gene TRBJ2-3; TRBD1 aligns across 8 bases. Germline V CDR1 and CDR2: SNHLY, FYNNEI. The CDR3 runs 14 residues. Germline trimming cut 7 bases from V and 8 bases from J; bases unmatched to any gene: 11.

The chain couples TRBV6-5 to TRBJ1-2; D possibly corresponds to TRBD1 (6 bases). Trimming left V 5 bases short and J 1 base short, with 8 bases between. The germline V gene encodes CDR1 MNHEY and CDR2 SVGAGI. The CDR3 has 13 amino acids. CDR3 region: CASSPDSNYGYTF. CDR3 DNA sequence: TGTGCCAGCAGTCCGGACAGTAACTATGGCTACACCTTC.

This clone was seen only a few times. V is TRBV27 and J is TRBJ1-2, with D possibly being TRBD1 (5 bases). Germline lookup yields CDR1 MNHEY and CDR2 SMNVEV (reference sequence). The CDR3 is 14 amino acids. The germline V and J ends were trimmed by 6 bases and 2 bases, with 13 bases remaining between them. DNA of the CDR3: TGTGCCAGCAGCCCACTCGACAGAAACTATGGCTACACCTTC. Translated, it gives CASSPLDRNYGYTF.

The chain employs TRBV16 and TRBJ1-2, with 8 bases matching TRBD1. Germline V gene data show CDR1 as KGHSY and CDR2 as FQNENV. The CDR3 covers 18 residues. V lost 5 bases to trimming and J lost 0 bases; unmatched junction nucleotides: 14. In DNA, the CDR3 is TGTGCCAGCAGCTACAATCATGACCCACAGGGGGCTAACTATGGCTACACCTTC. Its translation: CASSYNHDPQGANYGYTF.

The CDR3 region is CASSINSRSGNTIYF. DNA of the CDR3: TGTGCCAGTAGTATTAACAGTCGCTCTGGAAACACCATATATTTT. This chain joins TRBV19 and TRBJ1-3; the D is unclear. Germline-derived CDR1 and CDR2 are LNHDA and SQIVND (reference sequence). The V gene lost 3 bases and the J gene lost 0 bases, with 9 bases spanning the gap. The CDR3 has 15 residues.

This chain joins TRBV7-6 and TRBJ1-5, with D hard to call. Trimming left V 3 bases short and J 3 bases short, with 12 bases between. Germline CDR1 SGHVS, CDR2 FNYEAQ. The CDR3 is made up of 15 amino acids. CDR3 DNA sequence: TGTGCCAGCAGCTTGTCCAGCGAGCTCAATCAGCCCCAGCATTTT. This translates into CASSLSSELNQPQHF.

This clone was observed a handful of times. In nucleotides, the CDR3 is TGTGCCAGCAGCTGGGGGGGCACTGAAGCTTTCTTT. It is translated as CASSWGGTEAFF. V is TRBV7-2 and J is TRBJ1-1, with a weak D call TRBD1 (5 bases). V shed 4 bases and J shed 4 bases, with 7 bases lying between them. CDR3 size: 12 residues. Germline lookup yields CDR1 SGHTA and CDR2 FQGNSA.

The chain uses TRBV6-5 and TRBJ1-2; TRBD1 matches at 11 bases. The V and J ends lost 5 bases and 6 bases, in that order; junction bases with no gene match: 8. The CDR3 extends over 15 amino acids. Looked up from germline, CDR1 is MNHEY and CDR2 is SVGAGI. The DNA for the CDR3 is TGTGCCAGCAGTCCCATCGGACAGGGGGCAGATGGCTACACCTTC. Its translation is CASSPIGQGADGYTF.

The rearrangement joins TRBV28 to TRBJ1-2; D gene unclear. V dropped 5 bases and J dropped 8 bases, with 12 bases sitting between them. The CDR3 covers 12 residues. In germline, CDR1 is MDHEN, CDR2 SYDVKM. The chain's CDR3 is CASSTGGIGYTF. CDR3 DNA sequence: TGTGCCAGCAGTACGGGTGGCATAGGCTACACCTTC.

CDR3 nucleotides: TGCGCCAGCAGCCAAGATTTCACTAGCGGGGGCCCTCGGGATACGCAGTATTTT. This codes for CASSQDFTSGGPRDTQYF. The chain carries TRBV4-1 and TRBJ2-3, with 11 positions matching TRBD2. The germline gives CDR1 MGHRA, CDR2 YSYEKL. This CDR3 comprises 18 residues. With 0 bases clipped from V and 6 bases from J, the junction kept 11 bases outside the gene matches.

The chain is built from TRBV5-6 and TRBJ2-2; D possibly corresponds to TRBD1 (5 bases). The V end lost 0 bases, the J end lost 5 bases, and 14 bases lay between the germline ends. Germline V CDR1 and CDR2: SGHDT, YYEEEE. This CDR3 region has 16 residues. The CDR3 protein is CASSLGARVRTGELFF. CDR3 DNA sequence: TGTGCCAGCAGCTTGGGGGCCAGGGTGAGGACCGGGGAGCTGTTTTTT.

CDR3 sequence (DNA): TGTGCCAGCTCAACATTTCGAACCGCGGGGGGTTTTGGTCAAGAGACCCAGTACTTC. Protein: CASSTFRTAGGFGQETQYF. V usage is TRBV18 and J usage is TRBJ2-5; TRBD2 aligns across 8 bases. The CDR3 extends over 19 amino acids. From germline, CDR1 is KGHSH and CDR2 LQKENI. V shed 5 bases, J shed 2 bases, and the junction held 19 bases outside the gene matches.

The chain links TRBV5-6 to TRBJ2-7, with D uncertain. The length of the CDR3 is 16 residues. V lost 0 bases to trimming and J lost 0 bases, with 13 bases between them. Germline assignment: CDR1 SGHDT and CDR2 YYEEEE. CDR3 bases: TGTGCCAGCAGCTTGGGGGCAGGCTCCAGCTCCTACGAGCAGTACGTC. This sequence encodes CASSLGAGSSSYEQYV.

V is TRBV18 and J is TRBJ1-1; TRBD1 might be the D (5 bases). The germline gives CDR1 KGHSH, CDR2 LQKENI. This CDR3 comprises 14 residues. V was clipped by 3 bases and J by 1 base, with 9 bases between them. CDR3 in DNA: TGTGCCAGCTCACCGGGACTCCAGAACACTGAAGCTTTCTTT. This sequence encodes CASSPGLQNTEAFF.

The chain is built from TRBV15 and TRBJ2-1; 11 bases map to TRBD2. Trimming at V came to 1 base and at J to 5 bases, leaving 7 bases not matched to a gene. Germline V gene data show CDR1 as LNHNV and CDR2 as YYDKDF (reference sequence). This CDR3 has 17 amino acids. The CDR3 nucleotides read TGTGCCACCAGCAGAGCCTCCGGGACTAGCGGCAACAATGAGCAGTTCTTC. Translation gives CATSRASGTSGNNEQFF.

The chain uses TRBV19 and TRBJ2-3, with D possibly being TRBD2 (6 bases). This CDR3 has 15 amino acids. Germline V gene sequence: CDR1 LNHDA, CDR2 SQIVND (reference sequence). V was shortened by 7 bases and J by 2 bases, with 16 bases between the two germline ends. This CDR3 reads CASTAGGANTDTQYF. The CDR3 bases are TGTGCCAGTACCGCAGGCGGGGCGAACACAGATACGCAGTATTTT.